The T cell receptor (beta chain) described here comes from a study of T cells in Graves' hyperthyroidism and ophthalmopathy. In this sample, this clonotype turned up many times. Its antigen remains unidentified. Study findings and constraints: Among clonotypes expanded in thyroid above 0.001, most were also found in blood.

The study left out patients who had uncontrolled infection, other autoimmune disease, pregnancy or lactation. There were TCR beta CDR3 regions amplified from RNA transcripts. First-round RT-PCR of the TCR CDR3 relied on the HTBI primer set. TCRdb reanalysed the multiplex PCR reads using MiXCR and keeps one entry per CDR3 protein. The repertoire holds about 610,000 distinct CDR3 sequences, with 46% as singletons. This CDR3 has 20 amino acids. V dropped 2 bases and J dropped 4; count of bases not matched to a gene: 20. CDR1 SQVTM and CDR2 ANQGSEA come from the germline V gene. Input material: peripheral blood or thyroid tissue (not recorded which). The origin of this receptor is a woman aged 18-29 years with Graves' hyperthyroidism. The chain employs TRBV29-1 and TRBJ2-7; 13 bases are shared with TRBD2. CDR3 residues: CSVELGATTSGRARGYEQYF. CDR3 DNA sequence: TGCAGCGTTGAACTGGGGGCGACTACTAGCGGGAGGGCACGGGGGTACGAGCAGTACTTC.